The 21 T cell receptor beta chains below come from one sample, sequenced in a study of CD4 T cells in relation to SARS-CoV-2 and coronaviruses (dated by TCRdb to 2020 to 2023). Library prep was done by the immunoSEQ multiplex PCR assay. In TCRdb, the immuneACCESS table is reduced to in-frame sequences with V and J assigned. These tables do not hold every clone; where another copy was compared, an unresolved V gene accounts for under half, and the others remain unexplained. For this sample there are just over 25,000 clones; roughly 82% appear just once. The ten largest clones add up to 13% of the sample. CD4+ T cells from unexposed donors were collected before the COVID-19 pandemic (2011-2018). After more than 9 days of culture, CD4+ T cells were isolated with the EasySep CD4+ T cell isolation kit. Their recognized antigens are unknown. Sample: CD4+ T cells from PBMCs, cultured in vitro. These TCRs come from a human donor in good health.

The V call is TRBV28, the J call TRBJ2-7; TRBD1 aligns across 8 bases. The CDR3 totals 18 residues. The germline gives CDR1 MDHEN, CDR2 SYDVKM. Trimming at V came to 2 bases and at J to 2 bases, leaving 14 bases not matched to a gene. This CDR3 is CASSLVSGTGGPAYEQYF. The DNA of the CDR3 is TGTGCCAGCAGTTTAGTCTCCGGGACAGGTGGCCCTGCCTACGAGCAGTACTTC. Filled out from reference TRBV28 and TRBJ2-7, the complete variable domain reads DVKVTQSSRYLVKRTGEKVFLECVQDMDHENMFWYRQDPGLGLRLIYFSYDVKMKEKGDIPEGYSVSREKKERFSLILESASTNQTSMYLCASSLVSGTGGPAYEQYFGPGTRLTVT.

J is TRBJ1-1 and V is TRBV10-3; perhaps TRBD1 as D (5 bases). V dropped 6 bases and J dropped 0 bases, with 11 bases sitting between them. There are 14 residues in the CDR3. Germline V gene sequence: CDR1 ENHRY, CDR2 SYGVKD. CDR3 coding DNA: TGTGCCATCAGGACAGACACAATGAACACTGAAGCTTTCTTT. It codes for CAIRTDTMNTEAFF.

This chain uses TRBV27 with TRBJ1-1; D is ambiguous. The CDR3 covers 14 residues. The germline gives CDR1 MNHEY, CDR2 SMNVEV (reference sequence). Trimming pared 3 bases from V and 5 bases from J, leaving 13 bases between. In DNA form, the CDR3 reads TGTGCCAGCAGTTTCCATTCGGGTTTGACTGAAGCTTTCTTT. As protein: CASSFHSGLTEAFF.

V is TRBV6-5 and J is TRBJ2-5; D assignment may be TRBD1 or TRBD2 (6 bases each). Trimming left V 7 bases short and J 7 bases short, with 19 bases between. The length of the CDR3 is 14 residues. Germline V gene lookup returns CDR1 MNHEY and CDR2 SVGAGI. CDR3 bases: TGTGCCAGCAAACCCGACAGGCAGGGAGGGACCCAGTACTTC. Residues: CASKPDRQGGTQYF.

The chain combines TRBV30 with TRBJ1-3; D remains ambiguous. Germline lookup yields CDR1 GTSNPN and CDR2 SVGIG (reference sequence). The CDR3 is 15 amino acids. V was cut by 2 bases and J by 0 bases, with 11 bases left in between. The CDR3 sequence: CAWSFGLSSGNTIYF. The CDR3 nucleotides read TGTGCCTGGAGTTTTGGGTTATCCTCTGGAAACACCATATATTTT.

The chain uses TRBV5-6 and TRBJ2-1, with 7 bases fitting TRBD2. This CDR3 contains 16 residues. Trimming at V came to 4 bases and at J to 0 bases, leaving 7 bases not matched to a gene. The germline CDR1 and CDR2 sequences are SGHDT and YYEEEE. The DNA for the CDR3 is TGTGCCAGCAGCCCGGGGGGACCAAGCTCCTACAATGAGCAGTTCTTC. Its translation is CASSPGGPSSYNEQFF.

The chain employs TRBV4-1 and TRBJ2-7; TRBD2 matches 14 bases. Germline CDR1 MGHRA, CDR2 YSYEKL. V lost 3 bases, J lost 3 bases, and 4 bases stayed unmatched. This CDR3 region has 16 residues. This chain's CDR3 is CASSHPGLAGGYEQYF. The CDR3 coding sequence is TGCGCCAGCAGCCATCCTGGACTAGCGGGGGGCTACGAGCAGTACTTC.

V and J are TRBV5-1 and TRBJ2-3; 14 bases align to TRBD2. CDR1 SGHRS and CDR2 YFSETQ come from the germline V gene. The CDR3 is 17 amino acids. V was pared by 3 bases and J by 2 bases, with 5 bases of the junction left unmatched. DNA of the CDR3: TGCGCCAGCAGCTGGTCGGGACTAGCGGGGGTCACAGATACGCAGTATTTT. Its protein is CASSWSGLAGVTDTQYF.

The rearrangement links TRBV10-1 to TRBJ1-1; D remains unclear. The CDR3 length is 15 residues. Trimming cost V 7 bases and J 1 base, with 16 bases left between them. Per the germline V gene, CDR1 is WNHNN and CDR2 is SYGVQD (reference sequence). The chain's CDR3 is CASTYKDFPNTEAFF. Here the CDR3 DNA reads TGCGCCAGCACTTATAAGGACTTTCCGAACACTGAAGCTTTCTTT.

The chain couples TRBV19 to TRBJ2-2; 10 positions agree with TRBD1. Germline V CDR1 and CDR2: LNHDA, SQIVND (reference sequence). Trimming took 3 bases from V and 5 from J; bases not matched to a gene: 6. The CDR3 extends over 16 amino acids. The CDR3 sequence: CASSIPTGGETGELFF. Here the CDR3 DNA reads TGTGCCAGTAGTATCCCGACAGGGGGCGAGACCGGGGAGCTGTTTTTT.

The chain uses TRBV5-1 and TRBJ2-4; D perhaps matches TRBD2 (5 bases). Germline CDR1 reads SGHRS; CDR2 reads YFSETQ. Trimming took 2 bases from V and 2 from J, leaving 8 bases between them. The CDR3 runs to 14 residues. In DNA form, the CDR3 reads TGCGCCAGCAGCTTTGAGGGAACCAAAAACATTCAGTACTTC. It yields the protein CASSFEGTKNIQYF.

The rearrangement links TRBV7-2 to TRBJ1-2, with 7 bases matching TRBD1. The germline V gene encodes CDR1 SGHTA and CDR2 FQGNSA. This CDR3 has 15 residues. Unmatched junction bases numbered 13, after V lost 4 bases and J lost 8 bases. CDR3 sequence: CASSSGSGGRIGYTF. The DNA for the CDR3 is TGTGCCAGCAGCTCAGGGTCAGGGGGTCGGATCGGCTACACCTTC.

This clone was counted a few times. V usage is TRBV6-5 and J usage is TRBJ1-1, with 7 bases fitting TRBD1. There are 16 residues in the CDR3. Germline V gives CDR1 MNHEY, CDR2 SVGAGI. V trimming: 3 bases; J trimming: 1 base; junction bases outside the gene matches: 8. Written as DNA, the CDR3 is TGTGCCAGCAGTTATTATAGGGGGCAGGGGAACACTGAAGCTTTCTTT. It yields the protein CASSYYRGQGNTEAFF.

This clone showed up just once. The chain couples TRBV11-2 to TRBJ1-6; tentatively, D is TRBD1 (6 bases). The CDR3 sequence is 14 residues long. V was trimmed by 1 base and J by 7 bases, leaving 8 bases between them. Germline V gives CDR1 SGHAT, CDR2 FQNNGV. CDR3 region: CASSLVRGNSPLHF. The DNA of the CDR3 is TGTGCCAGCAGCTTAGTCAGGGGAAATTCACCCCTCCACTTT.

The chain is built from TRBV6-5 and TRBJ2-1; 8 nucleotides agree with TRBD1. The germline CDR1 and CDR2 sequences are MNHEY and SVGAGI. CDR3 length: 14 residues. V shed 6 bases, J shed 4 bases, and the junction held 5 bases outside the gene matches. The CDR3 spells CASSGQGNYNEQFF. The DNA of the CDR3 is TGTGCCAGCAGCGGACAGGGTAATTACAATGAGCAGTTCTTC.

V and J are TRBV5-1 and TRBJ2-2, with D perhaps matching TRBD1 (6 bases). The CDR3 runs to 14 residues. V was trimmed by 4 bases and J by 4 bases, leaving 11 bases between them. Germline-derived CDR1 and CDR2 are SGHRS and YFSETQ. The chain's CDR3 is CASSDWTVTGELFF. For the CDR3, the DNA is TGCGCCAGCAGCGACTGGACAGTCACCGGGGAGCTGTTTTTT.

The chain has TRBV30 and TRBJ2-5, with TRBD1 identical over 8 bases. This CDR3 is 13 amino acids long. Germline V gives CDR1 GTSNPN, CDR2 SVGIG (reference sequence). The junction had 2 bases not matched to a gene; V was cut back by 2 bases and J by 3 bases. The CDR3 nucleotides read TGTGCCTGGAGTTCGACAGGGGAAGAGACCCAGTACTTC. Amino acid sequence: CAWSSTGEETQYF.

This clone has more than one count but fewer than ten. This chain links TRBV12-2 with TRBJ2-1; the table's D call, TRBD1, was not checked against the DNA. TRBV12-2 is a listed pseudogene. The CDR3 extends over 17 amino acids. The chain's CDR3 is CASRLDPGSQPGNEQFF. Here the CDR3 DNA reads TGTGCAAGTCGCTTAGACCCAGGGTCCCAACCTGGCAATGAGCAGTTCTTC.

This chain joins TRBV5-4 and TRBJ2-1, with 7 bases identical to TRBD2. Unmatched junction bases numbered 23, after V lost 4 bases and J lost 16 bases. This CDR3 has 16 residues. From germline, CDR1 is SGHNT and CDR2 YYREEE (reference sequence). CDR3 sequence: CASSTDSSGKYPPRFF. The CDR3 DNA sequence: TGTGCCAGCAGCACTGACTCGAGCGGGAAGTACCCGCCGCGTTTCTTC.

This chain uses TRBV5-1 with TRBJ2-3; 10 bases align to TRBD2. V was clipped by 0 bases and J by 4 bases; unmatched bases: 11. The germline V gene has CDR1 SGHRS and CDR2 YFSETQ. The CDR3 length is 18 residues. The CDR3 loop reads CASSLVPSGSPGPDTQYF. The CDR3 nucleotides read TGCGCCAGCAGCTTGGTACCTAGCGGGAGCCCCGGACCAGATACGCAGTATTTT.

V is TRBV19 and J is TRBJ1-1; no firm D call. Germline V gene sequence: CDR1 LNHDA, CDR2 SQIVND (reference sequence). The CDR3 has 14 amino acids. V was cut by 8 bases and J by 3 bases, with 16 bases left in between. CDR3 DNA: TGTGCCAGTTCCCAAGGAACTCTTTACACTGAAGCTTTCTTT. This codes for CASSQGTLYTEAFF.